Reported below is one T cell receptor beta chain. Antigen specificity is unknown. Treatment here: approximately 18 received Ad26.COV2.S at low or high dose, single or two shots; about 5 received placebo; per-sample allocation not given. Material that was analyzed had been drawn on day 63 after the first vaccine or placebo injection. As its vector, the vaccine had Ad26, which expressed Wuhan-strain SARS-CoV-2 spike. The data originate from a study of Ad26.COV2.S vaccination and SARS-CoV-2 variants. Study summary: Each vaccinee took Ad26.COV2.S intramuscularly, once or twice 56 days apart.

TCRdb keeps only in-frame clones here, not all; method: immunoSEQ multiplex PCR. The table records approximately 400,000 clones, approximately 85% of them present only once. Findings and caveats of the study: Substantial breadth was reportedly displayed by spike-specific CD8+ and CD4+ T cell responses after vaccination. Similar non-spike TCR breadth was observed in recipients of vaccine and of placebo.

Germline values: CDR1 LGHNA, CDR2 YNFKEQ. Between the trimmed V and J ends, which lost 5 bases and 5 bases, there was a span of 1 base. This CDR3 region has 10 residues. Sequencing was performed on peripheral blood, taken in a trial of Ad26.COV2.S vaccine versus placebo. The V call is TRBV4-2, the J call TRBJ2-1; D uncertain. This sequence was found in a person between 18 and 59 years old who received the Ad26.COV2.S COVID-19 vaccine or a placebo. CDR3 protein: CASSDNEQFF. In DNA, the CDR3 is TGTGCCAGCAGCGACAATGAGCAGTTCTTC.